The 14 T cell receptor beta chains below come from one sample, sequenced in a study of cytomegalovirus exposure and HLA in healthy donors. PCR primers comprised 60 Vbeta and 13 Jbeta primers. Data came from immunoSEQ multiplex PCR; TCRdb stores just in-frame clones and leaves some out. Of some 170,000 clones listed, roughly 82% are singletons. The sequencing sample was made of PBMCs. Receptors originate from a girl aged 5-17 years in good health and CMV-seropositive.

V usage is TRBV27 and J usage is TRBJ2-7, with 7 bases identical to TRBD1. The CDR3 spans 13 residues. V was pared by 4 bases and J by 4 bases, with 4 bases of the junction left unmatched. Germline V gives CDR1 MNHEY, CDR2 SMNVEV (reference sequence). CDR3 in amino acids: CASSSDRVYEQYF. The CDR3, as DNA: TGTGCCAGCAGTTCAGACAGGGTTTACGAGCAGTACTTC.

The genes are TRBV19 and TRBJ1-2, with 7 bases lining up with TRBD1. CDR1 is LNHDA and CDR2 is SQIVND in the germline V gene (reference sequence). This CDR3 is built from 19 residues. The junction had 24 bases not matched to a gene; V was cut back by 7 bases and J by 4 bases. The CDR3 sequence is CASTPFGDMGKQGLYGYTF. In DNA form, the CDR3 reads TGTGCCAGTACTCCTTTCGGCGACATGGGAAAACAGGGGCTCTATGGCTACACCTTC.

The CDR3 DNA sequence: TGTGCCAGCAGCTTAGCGCGGGGAGGGGGAAACCAAGAGACCCAGTACTTC. This sequence encodes CASSLARGGGNQETQYF. This rearrangement joins TRBV7-9 to TRBJ2-5; TRBD2 might be the D (7 bases). V lost 0 bases to trimming and J lost 0 bases, with 14 bases between them. This CDR3 comprises 17 residues. The germline CDR1 and CDR2 sequences are SEHNR and FQNEAQ (reference sequence).

The chain recombines TRBV5-4 with TRBJ2-1; D possibly corresponds to TRBD2 (6 bases). This CDR3 has 15 residues. The germline V gene encodes CDR1 SGHNT and CDR2 YYREEE (reference sequence). Trimming cost V 4 bases and J 0 bases, with 11 bases left between them. The CDR3 protein is CASSAEGGSYNEQFF. CDR3 sequence (DNA): TGTGCCAGCAGCGCGGAGGGAGGCTCCTACAATGAGCAGTTCTTC.

The chain carries TRBV18 and TRBJ2-7; 7 bases agree with TRBD1. The germline CDR1 and CDR2 sequences are KGHSH and LQKENI. The CDR3 is made up of 14 amino acids. V was pared by 2 bases and J by 3 bases, with 4 bases of the junction left unmatched. This CDR3 is CASSPNNRGYEQYF. The CDR3 DNA sequence: TGTGCCAGCTCACCAAACAACAGGGGCTACGAGCAGTACTTC.

The V gene is TRBV7-8, the J gene TRBJ1-2; 8 nucleotides match TRBD1. CDR3 size: 15 residues. Germline V CDR1 and CDR2: SGHVS, FQNEAQ. Trimming at V came to 3 bases and at J to 4 bases, leaving 7 bases not matched to a gene. The CDR3 loop reads CASSFPRQGPYGYTF. In nucleotides, the CDR3 is TGTGCCAGCAGCTTTCCGAGACAGGGGCCCTATGGCTACACCTTC.

This clone has a handful of counts. The V call is TRBV28, the J call TRBJ1-5, with 8 bases lining up with TRBD1. The CDR3 spans 13 residues. The trim removed 4 bases at V and 6 bases at J, leaving 2 bases unmatched. Germline CDR1 MDHEN, CDR2 SYDVKM. The CDR3 DNA sequence: TGTGCCAGCAGTTCGACAGGGGTTCAGCCCCAGCATTTT. Translating it yields CASSSTGVQPQHF.

The V gene is TRBV6-1, the J gene TRBJ2-1; D gene uncertain. Looked up from germline, CDR1 is MNHNS and CDR2 is SASEGT. The CDR3 length is 12 residues. V lost 8 bases and J 1 base, leaving 6 bases between the germline ends. CDR3 sequence: CASCRSYNEQFF. In nucleotides, the CDR3 is TGTGCCAGCTGCCGGTCCTACAATGAGCAGTTCTTC.

The CDR3 DNA is TGTGCCAGCAGGGACACCAGTGGCGCTGAAGCTTTCTTT. It translates to CASRDTSGAEAFF. The chain links TRBV25-1 to TRBJ1-1; tentative D call: TRBD1 (5 bases). Germline V gene lookup returns CDR1 MGHDK and CDR2 SYGVNS. CDR3 length: 13 residues. V was pared by 6 bases and J by 6 bases, with 14 bases between.

This rearrangement joins TRBV14 to TRBJ1-5; D is unresolved. V was clipped by 2 bases and J by 9 bases, with 11 bases between them. CDR3 length equals 13 residues. CDR1 and CDR2 (germline): SGHDN, FVKESK. This CDR3 reads CASSQSHGLPQHF. CDR3 nucleotides: TGTGCCAGCAGCCAATCCCACGGACTGCCCCAGCATTTT. Together with reference TRBV14 and TRBJ1-5, the CDR3 gives the full variable domain: EAGVTQFPSHSVIEKGQTVTLRCDPISGHDNLYWYRRVMGKEIKFLLHFVKESKQDESGMPNNRFLAERTGGTYSTLKVQPAELEDSGVYFCASSQSHGLPQHFGDGTRLSIL.

This clone showed up just a few times. This chain links TRBV10-1 with TRBJ2-3; no clear D. Germline V gene lookup returns CDR1 WNHNN and CDR2 SYGVQD (reference sequence). V lost 0 bases to trimming and J lost 6 bases, with 7 bases between them. The CDR3 loop spans 13 amino acids. CDR3 loop: CASSESDSDTQYF. CDR3 DNA sequence: TGCGCCAGCAGTGAGTCAGACTCCGATACGCAGTATTTT.

The chain uses TRBV27 and TRBJ2-3; D remains ambiguous. The CDR3 extends over 13 amino acids. Between the trimmed V and J ends, which lost 3 bases and 3 bases, there was a span of 7 bases. Germline values: CDR1 MNHEY, CDR2 SMNVEV (reference sequence). The CDR3 protein is CASSLGRTDTQYF. The CDR3 nucleotides are TGTGCCAGCAGTTTGGGCAGGACAGATACGCAGTATTTT.

This sequence joins TRBV6-1 and TRBJ2-5, with a possible D match to TRBD2 (6 bases). The CDR3 has 15 amino acids. Trimming left V 0 bases short and J 3 bases short, with 11 bases between. Per germline, CDR1 MNHNS and CDR2 SASEGT. The CDR3 sequence: CASSEAGGGEETQYF. The DNA for the CDR3 is TGTGCCAGCAGTGAAGCGGGAGGCGGGGAAGAGACCCAGTACTTC.

This clone has a handful of counts. This sequence joins TRBV4-1 and TRBJ1-2; D possibly corresponds to TRBD1 (5 bases). Germline CDR1 reads MGHRA; CDR2 reads YSYEKL. Trimming removed 0 bases from V and 7 bases from J, with 12 bases in between. The CDR3 covers 14 residues. The CDR3 here is CASSQEMRGVGYTF. CDR3 in DNA: TGCGCCAGCAGCCAAGAGATGCGGGGGGTTGGCTACACCTTC.